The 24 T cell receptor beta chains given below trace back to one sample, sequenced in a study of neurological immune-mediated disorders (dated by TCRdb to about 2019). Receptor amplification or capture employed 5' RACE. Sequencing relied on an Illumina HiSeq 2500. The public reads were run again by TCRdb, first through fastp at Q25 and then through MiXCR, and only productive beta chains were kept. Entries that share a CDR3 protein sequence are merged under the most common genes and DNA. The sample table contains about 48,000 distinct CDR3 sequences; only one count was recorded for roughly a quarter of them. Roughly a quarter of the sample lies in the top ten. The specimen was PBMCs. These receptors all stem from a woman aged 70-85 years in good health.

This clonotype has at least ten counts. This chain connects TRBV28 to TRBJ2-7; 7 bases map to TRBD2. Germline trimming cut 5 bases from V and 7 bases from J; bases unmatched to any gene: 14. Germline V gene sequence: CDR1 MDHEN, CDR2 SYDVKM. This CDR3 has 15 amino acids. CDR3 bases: TGTGCCAGCAGTCCCACTAGCGAAGTGGAAAGAGAGCAGTACTTC. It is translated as CASSPTSEVEREQYF. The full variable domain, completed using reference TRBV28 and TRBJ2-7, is DVKVTQSSRYLVKRTGEKVFLECVQDMDHENMFWYRQDPGLGLRLIYFSYDVKMKEKGDIPEGYSVSREKKERFSLILESASTNQTSMYLCASSPTSEVEREQYFGPGTRLTVT.

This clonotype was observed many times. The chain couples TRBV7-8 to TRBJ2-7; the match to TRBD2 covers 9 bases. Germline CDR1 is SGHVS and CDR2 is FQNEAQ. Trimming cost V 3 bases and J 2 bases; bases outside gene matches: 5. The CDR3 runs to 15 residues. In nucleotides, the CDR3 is TGTGCCAGCAGCTTTGGGCGGGAGGGCACCTACGAGCAGTACTTC. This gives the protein CASSFGREGTYEQYF.

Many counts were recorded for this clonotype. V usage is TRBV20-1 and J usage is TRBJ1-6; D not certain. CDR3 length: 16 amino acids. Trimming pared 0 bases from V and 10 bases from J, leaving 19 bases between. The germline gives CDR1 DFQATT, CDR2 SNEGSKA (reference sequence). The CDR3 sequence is CSARDWERGNYSPLHF. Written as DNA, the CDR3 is TGCAGTGCTAGAGATTGGGAGCGGGGAAATTACTCACCCCTCCACTTT.

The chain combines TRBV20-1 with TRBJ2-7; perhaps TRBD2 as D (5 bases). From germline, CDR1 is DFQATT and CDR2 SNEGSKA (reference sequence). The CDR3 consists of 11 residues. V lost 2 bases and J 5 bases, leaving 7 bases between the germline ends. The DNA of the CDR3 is TGCAGTGCTAGATCGAGGGACGAGCAGTACTTC. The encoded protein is CSARSRDEQYF.

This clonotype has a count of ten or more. CDR3 sequence (DNA): TGCGCCAGCAGCTTGGTAGCTGGGGAAAAGCAGTTCTTC. Translating it yields CASSLVAGEKQFF. The V gene is TRBV5-1, the J gene TRBJ2-1, with D unclear. Germline V gene sequence: CDR1 SGHRS, CDR2 YFSETQ. V was trimmed by 0 bases and J by 11 bases, leaving 12 bases between them. The CDR3 runs to 13 residues.

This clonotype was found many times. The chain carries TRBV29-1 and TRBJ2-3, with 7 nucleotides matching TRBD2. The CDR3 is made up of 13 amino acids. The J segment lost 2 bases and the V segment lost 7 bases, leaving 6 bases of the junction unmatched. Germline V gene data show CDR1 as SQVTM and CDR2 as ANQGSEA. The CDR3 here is CSAGGRFTDTQYF. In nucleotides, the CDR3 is TGCAGCGCAGGCGGGAGATTCACAGATACGCAGTATTTT.

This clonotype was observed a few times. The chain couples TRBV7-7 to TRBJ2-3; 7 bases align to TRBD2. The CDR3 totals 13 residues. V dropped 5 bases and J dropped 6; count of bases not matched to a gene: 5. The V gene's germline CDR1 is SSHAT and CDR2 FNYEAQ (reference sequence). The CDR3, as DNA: TGTGCCAGCAGCAGGGGACTATCCGATACGCAGTATTTT. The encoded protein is CASSRGLSDTQYF.

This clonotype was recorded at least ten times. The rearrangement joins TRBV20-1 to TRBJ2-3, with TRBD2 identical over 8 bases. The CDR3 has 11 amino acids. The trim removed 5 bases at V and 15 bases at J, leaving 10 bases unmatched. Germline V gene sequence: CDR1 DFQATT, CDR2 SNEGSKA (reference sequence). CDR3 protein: CSAGYREGNYF. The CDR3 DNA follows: TGCAGTGCTGGGTACCGGGAGGGAAACTATTTT.

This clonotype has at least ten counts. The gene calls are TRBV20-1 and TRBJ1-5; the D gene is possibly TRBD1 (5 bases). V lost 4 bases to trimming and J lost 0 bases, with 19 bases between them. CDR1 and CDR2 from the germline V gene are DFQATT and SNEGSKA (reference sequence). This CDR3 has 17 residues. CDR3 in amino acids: CSAISYKGTVSNQPQHF. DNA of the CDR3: TGCAGTGCTATCAGTTATAAAGGGACGGTTAGCAATCAGCCCCAGCATTTT.

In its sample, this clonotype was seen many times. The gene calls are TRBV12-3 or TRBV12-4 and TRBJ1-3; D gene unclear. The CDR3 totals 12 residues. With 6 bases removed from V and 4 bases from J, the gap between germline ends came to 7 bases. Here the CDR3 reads CASSVRGNTIYF. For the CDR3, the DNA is TGTGCCAGCAGCGTGAGAGGAAACACCATATATTTT.

CDR3 nucleotide sequence: TGTGCCAGCAGCACTCGGACGACCAATGAGCAGTTCTTC. Protein sequence: CASSTRTTNEQFF. The rearrangement joins TRBV5-6 to TRBJ2-1, with D unresolved. In germline, CDR1 is SGHDT, CDR2 YYEEEE. The CDR3 sequence is 13 residues long. V was cut by 4 bases and J by 6 bases, with 11 bases left in between.

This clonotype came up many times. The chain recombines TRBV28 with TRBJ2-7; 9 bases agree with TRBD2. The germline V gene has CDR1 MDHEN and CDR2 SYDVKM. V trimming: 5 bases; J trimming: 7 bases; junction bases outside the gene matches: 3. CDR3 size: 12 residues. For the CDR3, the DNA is TGTGCCAGCAGTCTGCTAGCGGGGGAGCAGTACTTC. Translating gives CASSLLAGEQYF.

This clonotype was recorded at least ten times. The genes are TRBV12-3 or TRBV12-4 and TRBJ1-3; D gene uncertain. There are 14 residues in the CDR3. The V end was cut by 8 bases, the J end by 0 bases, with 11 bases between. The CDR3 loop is CASRRADSGNTIYF. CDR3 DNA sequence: TGTGCCAGCCGGAGGGCGGACTCTGGAAACACCATATATTTT.

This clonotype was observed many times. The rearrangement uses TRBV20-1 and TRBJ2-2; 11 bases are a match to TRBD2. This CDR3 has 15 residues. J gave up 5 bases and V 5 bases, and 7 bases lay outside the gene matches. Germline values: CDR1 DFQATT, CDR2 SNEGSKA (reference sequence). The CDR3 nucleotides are TGCAGTGCTTGGGGGGGACTAGCGGAGACCGGGGAGCTGTTTTTT. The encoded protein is CSAWGGLAETGELFF.

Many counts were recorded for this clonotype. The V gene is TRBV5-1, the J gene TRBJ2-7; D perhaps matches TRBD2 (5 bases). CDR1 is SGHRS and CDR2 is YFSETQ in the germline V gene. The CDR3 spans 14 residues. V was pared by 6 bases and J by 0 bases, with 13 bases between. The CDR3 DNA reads TGCGCCAGCATGCTTGGAGGTGACTCCTACGAGCAGTACTTC. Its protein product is CASMLGGDSYEQYF.

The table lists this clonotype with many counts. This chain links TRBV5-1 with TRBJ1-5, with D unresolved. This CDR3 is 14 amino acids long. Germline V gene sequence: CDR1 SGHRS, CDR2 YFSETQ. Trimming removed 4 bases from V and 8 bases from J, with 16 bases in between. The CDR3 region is CASSVGLPGEPQHF. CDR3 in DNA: TGCGCCAGCAGCGTCGGACTCCCGGGTGAGCCCCAGCATTTT.

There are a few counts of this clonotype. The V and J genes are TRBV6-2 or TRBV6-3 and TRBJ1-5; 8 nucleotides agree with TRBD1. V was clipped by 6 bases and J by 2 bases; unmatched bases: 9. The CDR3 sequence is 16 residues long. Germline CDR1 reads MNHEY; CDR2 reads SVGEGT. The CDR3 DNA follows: TGTGCCAGCAGGGCGGTGCAGGGGGCTGGCAATCAGCCCCAGCATTTT. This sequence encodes CASRAVQGAGNQPQHF.

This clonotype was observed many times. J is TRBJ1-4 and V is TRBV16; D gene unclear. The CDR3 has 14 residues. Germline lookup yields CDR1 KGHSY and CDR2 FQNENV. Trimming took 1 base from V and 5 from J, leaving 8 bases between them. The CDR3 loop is CASSQFHRNEKLFF. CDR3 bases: TGTGCCAGCAGCCAATTCCACCGCAATGAAAAACTGTTTTTT.

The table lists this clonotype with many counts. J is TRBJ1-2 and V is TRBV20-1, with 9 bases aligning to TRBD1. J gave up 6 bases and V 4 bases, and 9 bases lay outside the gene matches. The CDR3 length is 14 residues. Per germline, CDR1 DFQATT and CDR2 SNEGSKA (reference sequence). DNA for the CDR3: TGCAGTGCTACGCAACCCCGACAGGGGGATGGCTACACCTTC. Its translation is CSATQPRQGDGYTF.

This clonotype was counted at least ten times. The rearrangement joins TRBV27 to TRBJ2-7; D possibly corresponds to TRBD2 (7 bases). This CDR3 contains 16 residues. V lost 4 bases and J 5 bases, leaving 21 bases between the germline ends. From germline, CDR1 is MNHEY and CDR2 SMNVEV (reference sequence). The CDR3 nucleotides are TGTGCCAGCAGTTCCTTGGGGGGGGCCGCGGTAAACGAGCAGTACTTC. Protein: CASSSLGGAAVNEQYF.

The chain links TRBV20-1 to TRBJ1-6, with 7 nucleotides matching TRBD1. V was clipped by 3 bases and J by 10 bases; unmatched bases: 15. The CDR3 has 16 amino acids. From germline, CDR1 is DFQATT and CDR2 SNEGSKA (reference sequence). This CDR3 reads CSARARLKQGKSPLHF. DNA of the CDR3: TGCAGTGCTAGGGCTCGACTAAAACAGGGGAAGTCACCCCTCCACTTT.

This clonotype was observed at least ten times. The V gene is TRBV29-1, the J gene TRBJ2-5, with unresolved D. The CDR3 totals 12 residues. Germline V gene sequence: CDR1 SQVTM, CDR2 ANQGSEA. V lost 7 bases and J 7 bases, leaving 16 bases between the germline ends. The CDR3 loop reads CSGGPLRGTQYF. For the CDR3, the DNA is TGCAGCGGCGGACCCCTCCGTGGGACCCAGTACTTC.

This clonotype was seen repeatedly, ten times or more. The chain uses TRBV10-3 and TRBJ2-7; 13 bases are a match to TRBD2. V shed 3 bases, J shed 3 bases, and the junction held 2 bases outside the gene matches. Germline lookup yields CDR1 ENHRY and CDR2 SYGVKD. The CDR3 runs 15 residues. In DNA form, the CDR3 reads TGTGCCATCAGTGACGGGACTAGCGGGGTCTACGAGCAGTACTTC. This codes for CAISDGTSGVYEQYF.

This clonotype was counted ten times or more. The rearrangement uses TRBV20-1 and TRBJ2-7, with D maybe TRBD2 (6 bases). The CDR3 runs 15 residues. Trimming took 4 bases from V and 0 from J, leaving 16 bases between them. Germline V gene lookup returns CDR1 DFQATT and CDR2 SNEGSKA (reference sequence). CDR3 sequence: CSATPGGSASYEQYF. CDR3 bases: TGCAGTGCTACCCCTGGGGGGTCCGCCTCCTACGAGCAGTACTTC.